The 19 T cell receptor beta chains reported below all come from one sample, sequenced in a study of blood T cells in healthy people across ages. Then a second PCR, running about 7 to 11 cycles, was carried out with a sample-barcoded 5' primer and a J-beta primer mix. MiXCR was run by TCRdb on the 5' RACE reads, yielding one entry per CDR3 protein. The sample carries roughly 680,000 distinct CDR3 sequences, roughly 50% recorded once. Sequencing used blood. The receptors come from a woman aged 55-69 years in good health.

This clonotype turned up a few times. CDR3 DNA: TGTGCCAGCAGCTCCTCGAAGAGAGGCTATGGCTACACCTTC. It translates to CASSSSKRGYGYTF. The chain combines TRBV13 with TRBJ1-2, with D unclear. This CDR3 is 14 amino acids long. Germline CDR1 reads PRHDT; CDR2 reads FYEKMQ (reference sequence). V was trimmed by 4 bases and J by 4 bases, leaving 13 bases between them.

The sample holds a few counts of this clonotype. The CDR3 DNA sequence: TGTGCCAGCAGTTTCTCGGGACTAGATCAGGTCGAGCAGTACTTC. Amino acids: CASSFSGLDQVEQYF. The V and J genes are TRBV12-3 or TRBV12-4 and TRBJ2-4; 8 positions agree with TRBD2. With the DNA end fitting TRBJ2-7 better, the J assignment may be wrong. This CDR3 is 15 amino acids long.

This clonotype was found a few times. The chain has TRBV4-2 and TRBJ2-2; the D gene is possibly TRBD2 (6 bases). This CDR3 has 15 residues. V was trimmed by 0 bases and J by 7 bases, leaving 12 bases between them. CDR1 and CDR2 from the germline V gene are LGHNA and YNFKEQ. The CDR3 sequence is CASSQDRGAGGELFF. The CDR3 nucleotides are TGTGCCAGCAGCCAAGATCGGGGAGCGGGCGGGGAGCTGTTTTTT.

This clonotype is a singleton in its sample. A much larger clone is a single base away; this may be a read error. This sequence joins TRBV9 and TRBJ2-3; D is unclear. The CDR3 extends over 14 amino acids. Per germline, CDR1 SGDLS and CDR2 YYNGEE. V lost 0 bases and J lost 0, with 5 bases in between. CDR3 coding DNA: TGTGCCAGCAGCGTAGTCTCTAGCACAGATACGCAGTATTTT. It translates to CASSVVSSTDTQYF. The full variable domain, its missing parts supplied by reference TRBV9 and TRBJ2-3, is DSGVTQTPKHLITATGQRVTLRCSPRSGDLSVYWYQQSLDQGLQFLIQYYNGEERAKGNILERFSAQQFPDLHSELNLSSLELGDSALYFCASSVVSSTDTQYFGPGTRLTVL.

V gene TRBV14 combines with J gene TRBJ1-4; D gene unclear. Germline-derived CDR1 and CDR2 are SGHDN and FVKESK. This CDR3 is 15 amino acids long. The V end was cut by 4 bases, the J end by 0 bases, with 9 bases between. The CDR3 here is CASSLRSATNEKLFF. The CDR3 region has the DNA TGTGCCAGCAGCCTACGGAGTGCAACTAATGAAAAACTGTTTTTT.

This chain uses TRBV20-1 with TRBJ2-1; 9 nucleotides agree with TRBD2. The CDR3 loop spans 15 amino acids. Germline CDR1 is DFQATT and CDR2 is SNEGSKA (reference sequence). J gave up 8 bases and V 0 bases, and 8 bases lay outside the gene matches. CDR3 residues: CSARDWGSGSDEQFF. Here the CDR3 DNA reads TGCAGTGCTAGAGATTGGGGTAGCGGGAGCGATGAGCAGTTCTTC.

The chain couples TRBV7-2 to TRBJ2-5; no clear D gene. Germline values: CDR1 SGHTA, CDR2 FQGNSA. The CDR3 spans 14 residues. V lost 7 bases, J lost 0 bases, and 12 bases lay in between. DNA of the CDR3: TGTGCCAGCACGCCGGCCCGGTACCAAGAGACCCAGTACTTC. Amino acids: CASTPARYQETQYF.

The rearrangement links TRBV4-3 to TRBJ2-7; D gene unclear. The CDR3 is 14 residues long. V lost 0 bases and J 2 bases, leaving 8 bases between the germline ends. Germline CDR1 is LGHNA and CDR2 is YSLEER. As DNA, the CDR3 is TGCGCCAGCAGCCAAGAGCACAGAACCTACGAGCAGTACTTC. This codes for CASSQEHRTYEQYF.

The chain recombines TRBV4-2 with TRBJ2-1; 10 positions match TRBD2. Unmatched junction bases numbered 9, after V lost 2 bases and J lost 5 bases. This CDR3 has 17 amino acids. From germline, CDR1 is LGHNA and CDR2 YNFKEQ. CDR3 sequence: CASSQNASGSRNNEQFF. The CDR3 region has the DNA TGTGCCAGCAGCCAAAATGCTAGCGGGAGTAGGAACAATGAGCAGTTCTTC.

Note on this clonotype: A junction end diverges from the germline sequence, so it may reflect a read error. The V gene is TRBV7-6, the J gene TRBJ1-1; D is ambiguous. Germline lookup yields CDR1 SGHVS and CDR2 FNYEAQ. The CDR3 spans 15 residues. The CDR3 DNA follows: TGTGCCAGCAGCTTAGTCGGGTTTAGCGACACTGGAGCTTTCTTT. It yields the protein CASSLVGFSDTGAFF.

This clonotype was counted a few times. J is TRBJ2-2 and V is TRBV12-3 or TRBV12-4; D may match TRBD1 or TRBD2 (6 bases each). Trimming cost V 5 bases and J 7 bases, with 23 bases left between them. The CDR3 covers 17 residues. CDR3 protein: CASSLWVWAGEDGELFF. Written as DNA, the CDR3 is TGTGCCAGCAGTCTGTGGGTTTGGGCAGGGGAGGACGGGGAGCTGTTTTTT.

This clonotype has a single count. The gene calls are TRBV7-2 and TRBJ2-1; possibly TRBD2 for D (6 bases). The J call may be faulty, since TRBJ2-7 better matches the DNA end. The CDR3 runs 15 residues. The germline V gene encodes CDR1 SGHTA and CDR2 FQGNSA. Written as DNA, the CDR3 is TGTGCCAGCAGTTTGGAAAAGACTAGGTGGAATGAGCAGTACTTC. Its protein is CASSLEKTRWNEQYF.

The table lists this clonotype with a few counts. The chain is built from TRBV7-2 and TRBJ2-7; unclear D gene. V was clipped by 2 bases and J by 3 bases, with 8 bases between them. CDR1 is SGHTA and CDR2 is FQGNSA in the germline V gene. The CDR3 sequence is 13 residues long. CDR3 DNA sequence: TGTGCCAGCAGCTTACGACGGTACTACGAGCAGTACTTC. Translation gives CASSLRRYYEQYF.

This clonotype has more than one count but fewer than ten. This rearrangement joins TRBV7-3 to TRBJ2-7; D call uncertain. Germline CDR1 and CDR2: SGHTA and FQGTGA. V lost 1 base to trimming and J lost 11 bases, with 3 bases between them. CDR3 length: 9 residues. The DNA of the CDR3 is TGTGCCAGCAGCTTAAGCGAGTACTTC. Its protein product is CASSLSEYF.

V usage is TRBV20-1 and J usage is TRBJ2-4, with 7 bases lining up with TRBD2. J lost 2 bases, V lost 1 base, and 5 bases had no gene match. CDR1 is DFQATT and CDR2 is SNEGSKA in the germline V gene (reference sequence). The CDR3 is 15 residues long. The CDR3 sequence is CSARGGSRSKNIQYF. The CDR3 region has the DNA TGCAGTGCTAGAGGCGGGAGTAGGTCCAAAAACATTCAGTACTTC.

This clonotype was seen a handful of times. The rearrangement links TRBV5-1 to TRBJ2-1; D is uncertain. Trimming cost V 6 bases and J 0 bases, with 4 bases left between them. Per germline, CDR1 SGHRS and CDR2 YFSETQ. There are 12 residues in the CDR3. CDR3 DNA: TGCGCCAGCAATTACTCCTACAATGAGCAGTTCTTC. The encoded protein is CASNYSYNEQFF.

V is TRBV20-1 and J is TRBJ2-1; the D gene is possibly TRBD2 (6 bases). Germline lookup yields CDR1 DFQATT and CDR2 SNEGSKA (reference sequence). This CDR3 comprises 11 residues. With 3 bases removed from V and 9 bases from J, the gap between germline ends came to 9 bases. In DNA, the CDR3 is TGCAGTGCTAGTGTCGGGGGTGAGCAGTTCTTC. It specifies CSASVGGEQFF.

This clonotype was seen a few times. The rearrangement links TRBV30 to TRBJ2-5; TRBD2 agrees at 10 bases. CDR1 and CDR2 from the germline V gene are GTSNPN and SVGIG (reference sequence). The CDR3 sequence is 15 residues long. V lost 2 bases to trimming and J lost 11 bases; unmatched junction nucleotides: 14. The CDR3 bases are TGTGCCTGGAGTCTCGGCGGGGCTAGCGGGAGAGCGCAGTACTTC. It is translated as CAWSLGGASGRAQYF. Full variable domain (rest looked up from reference TRBV30 and TRBJ2-5): SQTIHQWPATLVQPVGSPLSLECTVEGTSNPNLYWYRQAAGRGLQLLFYSVGIGQISSEVPQNLSASRPQDRQFILSSKKLLLSDSGFYLCAWSLGGASGRAQYFGPGTRLLVL.

This clonotype showed up just a few times. The chain uses TRBV20-1 and TRBJ2-1; TRBD1 might be the D (5 bases). The V and J ends lost 3 bases and 9 bases respectively, with 12 bases between them. CDR1 and CDR2 from the germline V gene are DFQATT and SNEGSKA (reference sequence). The length of the CDR3 is 12 residues. The CDR3 loop is CSASPVRGEQFF. In DNA form, the CDR3 reads TGCAGTGCTAGTCCGGTTAGGGGTGAGCAGTTCTTC.